The rows below give T cell receptor beta chains drawn from one sample of a study of beta chain features in type 1 diabetes. The method was immunoSEQ multiplex PCR; TCRdb's version includes in-frame clones alone and lacks a portion of them. The sample has about 700,000 clones; around 15% are singletons. Sequences were obtained from naive CD4+ T cells from blood. Receptors were obtained from a man younger than 35 with type 1 diabetes. CDR3s include the opening cysteine and the closing phenylalanine or tryptophan. D genes are given only for firm matches. Expanded clones are given a class, and other clones once, few, many or no size at all.

v_gene: TRBV18; abundance: few; j_gene: TRBJ1-2; d_gene: .; CDR3nt: TGTGCCAGCTCACCCCCGGGGGAGACGGGCTACACCTTC; CDR3aa: CASSPPGETGYTF
v_gene: TRBV4-2; abundance: .; j_gene: TRBJ2-7; d_gene: .; CDR3nt: TGTGCCAGCAGCCCGAGGGGCAGGGTGAGCTCCTACGAGCAGTACTTC; CDR3aa: CASSPRGRVSSYEQYF
v_gene: TRBV27; abundance: .; j_gene: TRBJ2-1; d_gene: TRBD1; CDR3nt: TGTGCCAGCAGTGCCCCCGGGACAGGGGCCTACAATGAGCAGTTCTTC; CDR3aa: CASSAPGTGAYNEQFF
v_gene: TRBV2; abundance: few; j_gene: TRBJ2-3; d_gene: TRBD1; CDR3nt: TGTGCCAGCAGCGGGACAGGGGAGAGCACAGATACGCAGTATTTT; CDR3aa: CASSGTGESTDTQYF
v_gene: TRBV13; abundance: few; j_gene: TRBJ1-6; d_gene: TRBD1; CDR3nt: TGTGCCAGCAGCTTAGGAGACAGGGACAATTCACCCCTCCACTTT; CDR3aa: CASSLGDRDNSPLHF
v_gene: TRBV7-8; abundance: few; j_gene: TRBJ2-7; d_gene: .; CDR3nt: TGTGCCAGCAGCTTGAGAGGGGACCGCACCTACGAGCAGTACTTC; CDR3aa: CASSLRGDRTYEQYF
v_gene: TRBV2; abundance: .; j_gene: TRBJ1-1; d_gene: TRBD1; CDR3nt: TGTGCCAGCAGGAAGGACAGGGGGCGGTCAAGGAACACTGAAGCTTTCTTT; CDR3aa: CASRKDRGRSRNTEAFF
v_gene: TRBV18; abundance: .; j_gene: TRBJ1-6; d_gene: TRBD1; CDR3nt: TGTGCCAGCTCGCCTCCAGGGGGGTCGCCGTATTCACCCCTCCACTTT; CDR3aa: CASSPPGGSPYSPLHF
v_gene: TRBV2; abundance: few; j_gene: TRBJ1-2; d_gene: .; CDR3nt: TGTGCCAGCAGTCAGGAGTCAGGAAAGACCTTC; CDR3aa: CASSQESGKTF
v_gene: TRBV5-4; abundance: few; j_gene: TRBJ2-3; d_gene: .; CDR3nt: TGTGCCATCCCCCCACTGGTGGGGGGTCCAGATACGCAGTATTTT; CDR3aa: CAIPPLVGGPDTQYF
v_gene: TRBV5-4; abundance: few; j_gene: TRBJ2-6; d_gene: .; CDR3nt: TGTGCCAGCCTACAGAAAGGTGGGGCCAACGTCCTGACTTTC; CDR3aa: CASLQKGGANVLTF
v_gene: TRBV11-3; abundance: .; j_gene: TRBJ2-7; d_gene: .; CDR3nt: TGTGCCAGCAGCTTAGAATACGAGCAGTACTTC; CDR3aa: CASSLEYEQYF
v_gene: TRBV6-5; abundance: few; j_gene: TRBJ2-3; d_gene: .; CDR3nt: TGTGCCAGCAGGACTAGGAGTGATACGCAGTATTTT; CDR3aa: CASRTRSDTQYF
v_gene: TRBV27; abundance: .; j_gene: TRBJ1-5; d_gene: TRBD1; CDR3nt: TGTGCCAGCAGTTCTACAGGGGGGAGTCAGCCCCAGCATTTT; CDR3aa: CASSSTGGSQPQHF
v_gene: TRBV30; abundance: few; j_gene: TRBJ2-2; d_gene: .; CDR3nt: TGTGCCTGGAGTGTCGGGTCCACCGGGGAGCTGTTTTTT; CDR3aa: CAWSVGSTGELFF
v_gene: TRBV4-2; abundance: few; j_gene: TRBJ1-2; d_gene: .; CDR3nt: TGTGCCAGCAGCCAAAAGCTCGGCGGCTACACCTTC; CDR3aa: CASSQKLGGYTF
v_gene: TRBV4-2; abundance: .; j_gene: TRBJ1-1; d_gene: .; CDR3nt: TGTGCCAGCACCAGAGGGGGGGTGGAGGCTGAAGCTTTCTTT; CDR3aa: CASTRGGVEAEAFF
v_gene: TRBV30; abundance: .; j_gene: TRBJ1-1; d_gene: .; CDR3nt: TGTGCCTGGACTACAGGGATGAACACTGAAGCTTTCTTT; CDR3aa: CAWTTGMNTEAFF
v_gene: TRBV6-5; abundance: few; j_gene: TRBJ2-1; d_gene: .; CDR3nt: TGTGCCAGCAGTTACGACGGCGAGCAGTTCTTC; CDR3aa: CASSYDGEQFF
v_gene: TRBV7-6; abundance: few; j_gene: TRBJ2-2; d_gene: .; CDR3nt: TGTGCCAGCAGCTCCCTGGGTGGCGTCGCCGGGGAGCTGTTTTTT; CDR3aa: CASSSLGGVAGELFF
v_gene: TRBV14; abundance: few; j_gene: TRBJ2-3; d_gene: .; CDR3nt: TGTGCCAGCAGCCAAGCATCCGGGGGCACAGATACGCAGTATTTT; CDR3aa: CASSQASGGTDTQYF
v_gene: TRBV30; abundance: .; j_gene: TRBJ1-6; d_gene: TRBD1; CDR3nt: TGTGCCTGGGGGGGACAGGGGAATAATTCACCCCTCCACTTT; CDR3aa: CAWGGQGNNSPLHF
v_gene: TRBV6-1; abundance: few; j_gene: TRBJ1-5; d_gene: .; CDR3nt: TGTGCCAGCAGTGAATACAGTCAGCCCCAGCATTTT; CDR3aa: CASSEYSQPQHF
v_gene: TRBV30; abundance: few; j_gene: TRBJ2-5; d_gene: .; CDR3nt: TGTGCCTGGTCCATTGGGGGCCAAGAGACCCAGTACTTC; CDR3aa: CAWSIGGQETQYF
v_gene: TRBV9; abundance: few; j_gene: TRBJ2-1; d_gene: TRBD1; CDR3nt: TGTGCCAGCATACTCAGGGGGCGTGAGCAGTTCTTC; CDR3aa: CASILRGREQFF
v_gene: TRBV2; abundance: few; j_gene: TRBJ1-1; d_gene: .; CDR3nt: TGTGCCAGCAGTGGGACAGCTAACACTGAAGCTTTCTTT; CDR3aa: CASSGTANTEAFF
v_gene: TRBV19; abundance: .; j_gene: TRBJ2-7; d_gene: .; CDR3nt: TGTGCCAGTAGTACCCACTACGAGCAGTACTTC; CDR3aa: CASSTHYEQYF
v_gene: TRBV30; abundance: .; j_gene: TRBJ2-2; d_gene: .; CDR3nt: TGTGCCTGGAGTGGGACCGGGGAGCTGTTTTTT; CDR3aa: CAWSGTGELFF
v_gene: TRBV5-6; abundance: .; j_gene: TRBJ1-5; d_gene: .; CDR3nt: TGTGCCAGCAGCTTGAACTCTATGGCCCAGCATTTT; CDR3aa: CASSLNSMAQHF
v_gene: TRBV29-1; abundance: few; j_gene: TRBJ2-7; d_gene: .; CDR3nt: TGCAGCGTCACCCCGGGTTCCTACGAGCAGTACTTC; CDR3aa: CSVTPGSYEQYF
v_gene: TRBV7-9; abundance: few; j_gene: TRBJ1-4; d_gene: .; CDR3nt: TGTGCCAGCAGCGACGCCCCAGGGGCAACTAATGAAAAACTGTTTTTT; CDR3aa: CASSDAPGATNEKLFF
v_gene: TRBV30; abundance: few; j_gene: TRBJ1-3; d_gene: .; CDR3nt: TGTGCCTGGAAGCTGGCTGGAAACACCATATATTTT; CDR3aa: CAWKLAGNTIYF
v_gene: TRBV30; abundance: few; j_gene: TRBJ1-4; d_gene: TRBD1; CDR3nt: TGTGCCTGGAGCTCCAGGGGGCTTGAAGAAAAACTGTTTTTT; CDR3aa: CAWSSRGLEEKLFF
v_gene: TRBV2; abundance: .; j_gene: TRBJ1-1; d_gene: .; CDR3nt: TGTGCCAGCAGCGAAAGGGAGGCTAACACTGAAGCTTTCTTT; CDR3aa: CASSEREANTEAFF
v_gene: TRBV14; abundance: .; j_gene: TRBJ2-7; d_gene: TRBD2; CDR3nt: TGTGCCAGCAGCCATTATCGGACTAGCGGGGGGCGAGAGCAGTACTTC; CDR3aa: CASSHYRTSGGREQYF
v_gene: TRBV27; abundance: .; j_gene: TRBJ1-4; d_gene: .; CDR3nt: TGTGCCAGCACAAGGACAGCAACTAATGAAAAACTGTTTTTT; CDR3aa: CASTRTATNEKLFF
v_gene: TRBV4-1; abundance: few; j_gene: TRBJ2-3; d_gene: TRBD2; CDR3nt: TGCGCCAGCAGCCACCCCTGGGGACTAGCGGGGAGTACTAGCACAGATACGCAGTATTTT; CDR3aa: CASSHPWGLAGSTSTDTQYF
v_gene: TRBV9; abundance: .; j_gene: TRBJ2-5; d_gene: .; CDR3nt: TGTGCCAGCAGCGTAGAGGGGCAGGGGCTGAAGACCCAGTACTTC; CDR3aa: CASSVEGQGLKTQYF
v_gene: TRBV6-4; abundance: few; j_gene: TRBJ1-2; d_gene: .; CDR3nt: TGTGCCAGCAGTGAAAGCGAGGCTAACCATGGCTACACCTTC; CDR3aa: CASSESEANHGYTF
v_gene: TRBV29-1; abundance: few; j_gene: TRBJ2-1; d_gene: .; CDR3nt: TGCAGCGTTCCGTCCCGGACAGACAATGAGCAGTTCTTC; CDR3aa: CSVPSRTDNEQFF
v_gene: TRBV29-1; abundance: few; j_gene: TRBJ2-2; d_gene: .; CDR3nt: TGCAGCGTTGAGAGAGTTCTTAACACCGGGGAGCTGTTTTTT; CDR3aa: CSVERVLNTGELFF
v_gene: TRBV30; abundance: .; j_gene: TRBJ1-6; d_gene: TRBD1; CDR3nt: TGTGCCTGGAGTGTACTTATGACAGGGAACTCACCCCTCCACTTT; CDR3aa: CAWSVLMTGNSPLHF
v_gene: TRBV11-2; abundance: few; j_gene: TRBJ2-7; d_gene: TRBD1; CDR3nt: TGTGCCAGCAGCTCCCAGTACAGGGGAATGGGCGAGCAGTACTTC; CDR3aa: CASSSQYRGMGEQYF
v_gene: TRBV2; abundance: .; j_gene: TRBJ1-2; d_gene: .; CDR3nt: TGTGCCAGCAGGGAGACGGGTGATGGCTACACCTTC; CDR3aa: CASRETGDGYTF
v_gene: TRBV27; abundance: .; j_gene: TRBJ2-5; d_gene: .; CDR3nt: TGTGCCAGCAGTCCACGGGGGGCCGGAGGAGAGACCCAGTACTTC; CDR3aa: CASSPRGAGGETQYF
v_gene: TRBV6-5; abundance: .; j_gene: TRBJ2-5; d_gene: .; CDR3nt: TGTGCCAGCAGCCGATCCTTCGGGGCGAGTGGGACCCAGTACTTC; CDR3aa: CASSRSFGASGTQYF
v_gene: TRBV2; abundance: .; j_gene: TRBJ1-2; d_gene: .; CDR3nt: TGTGCCAGCAGTGATATTCAGGGGTATGGCTACACCTTC; CDR3aa: CASSDIQGYGYTF
v_gene: TRBV2; abundance: few; j_gene: TRBJ1-6; d_gene: .; CDR3nt: TGTGCCAGCAGTGAACAGGAGGGCCGGAGTTCACCCCTCCACTTT; CDR3aa: CASSEQEGRSSPLHF